Reported below is one T cell receptor (beta chain). CDR3 size: 16 residues. V gave up 1 base and J gave up 9 bases; unmatched junction bases: 5. Per the germline V gene, CDR1 is LGHNA and CDR2 is YSLEER. These data come from a study of OX40 agonist ivuxolimab in advanced cancers. The data were produced by immunoSEQ multiplex PCR, yet TCRdb's version contains in-frame clones alone and is incomplete. The sample has about 62,000 clones; roughly 88% are singletons. This sample comprised CD4+ or CD8+ T cells sorted from blood, obtained in a trial of the OX40 agonist ivuxolimab. The rearrangement joins TRBV4-3 to TRBJ2-1; TRBD2 matches 14 bases. The origin of this receptor is an adult with an advanced solid tumor such as melanoma, head and neck, liver or kidney cancer. CDR3 residues: CASSQVPGLAGAEQFF. The CDR3 DNA reads TGCGCCAGCAGCCAAGTACCGGGACTAGCGGGAGCTGAGCAGTTCTTC.